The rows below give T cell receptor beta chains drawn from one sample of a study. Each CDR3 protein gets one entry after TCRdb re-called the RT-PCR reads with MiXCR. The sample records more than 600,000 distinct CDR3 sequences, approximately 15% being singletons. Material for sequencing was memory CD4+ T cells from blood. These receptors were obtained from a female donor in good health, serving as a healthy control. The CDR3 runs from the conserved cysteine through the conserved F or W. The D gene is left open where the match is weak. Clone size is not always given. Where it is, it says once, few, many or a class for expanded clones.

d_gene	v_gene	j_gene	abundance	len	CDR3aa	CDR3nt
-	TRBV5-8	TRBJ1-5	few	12	CATGGLNQPQHF	TGTGCTACGGGGGGGCTGAATCAGCCCCAGCATTTT
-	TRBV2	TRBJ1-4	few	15	CASSDMRTFNEKLFF	TGTGCCAGCAGTGACATGCGGACATTTAATGAAAAACTGTTTTTT
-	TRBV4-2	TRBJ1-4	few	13	CASSRDGNEKLFF	TGTGCCAGCAGCCGGGACGGGAATGAAAAACTGTTTTTT
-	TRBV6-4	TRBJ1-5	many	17	CASTLTLGQRVHQPQHF	TGTGCCAGCACCTTAACCTTAGGACAGCGAGTGCATCAGCCCCAGCATTTT
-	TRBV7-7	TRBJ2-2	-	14	CASSLAPNTGELFF	TGTGCCAGCAGCTTAGCCCCAAACACCGGGGAGCTGTTTTTT
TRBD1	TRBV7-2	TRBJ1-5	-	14	CASSMDRAYQPQHF	TGTGCCAGCAGCATGGACAGGGCATATCAGCCCCAGCATTTT
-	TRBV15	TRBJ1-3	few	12	CATSRAGNTIYF	TGTGCCACCAGCAGAGCAGGGAACACCATATATTTT
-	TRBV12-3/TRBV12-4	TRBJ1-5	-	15	CASSQQAYSNQPQHF	TGTGCCAGCAGTCAACAGGCTTATAGCAATCAGCCCCAGCATTTT
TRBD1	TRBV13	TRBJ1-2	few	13	CASSQQGARGYTF	TGTGCCAGCAGCCAACAGGGGGCGCGTGGCTACACCTTC
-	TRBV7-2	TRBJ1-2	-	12	CASSRQSDGYTF	TGTGCCAGCAGCAGACAGAGTGACGGCTACACCTTC
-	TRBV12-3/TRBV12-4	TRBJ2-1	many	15	CASSLQGNSYNEQFF	TGTGCCAGCAGTTTACAGGGTAACTCCTACAATGAGCAGTTCTTC